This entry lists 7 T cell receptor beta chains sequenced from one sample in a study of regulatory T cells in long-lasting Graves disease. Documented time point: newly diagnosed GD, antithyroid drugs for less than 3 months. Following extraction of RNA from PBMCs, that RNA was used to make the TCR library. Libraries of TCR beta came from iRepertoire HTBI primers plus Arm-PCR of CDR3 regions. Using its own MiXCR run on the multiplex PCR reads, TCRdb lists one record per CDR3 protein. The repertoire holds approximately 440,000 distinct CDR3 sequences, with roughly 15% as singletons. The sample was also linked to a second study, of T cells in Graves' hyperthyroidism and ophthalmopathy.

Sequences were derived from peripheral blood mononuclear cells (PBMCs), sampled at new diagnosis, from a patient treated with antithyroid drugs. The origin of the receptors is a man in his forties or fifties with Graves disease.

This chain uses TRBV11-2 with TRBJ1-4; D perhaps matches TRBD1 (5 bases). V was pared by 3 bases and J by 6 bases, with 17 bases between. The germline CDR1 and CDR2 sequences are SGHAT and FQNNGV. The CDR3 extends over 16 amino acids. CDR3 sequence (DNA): TGTGCCAGCAGCTTTACCGGGACGGACTATTATGAAAAACTGTTTTTT. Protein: CASSFTGTDYYEKLFF.

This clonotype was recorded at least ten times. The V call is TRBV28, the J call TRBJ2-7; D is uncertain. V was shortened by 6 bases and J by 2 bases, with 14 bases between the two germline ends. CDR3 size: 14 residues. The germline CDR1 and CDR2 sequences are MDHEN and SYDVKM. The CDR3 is CASSPVGYPYEQYF. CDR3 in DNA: TGTGCCAGCAGCCCCGTAGGCTATCCCTACGAGCAGTACTTC.

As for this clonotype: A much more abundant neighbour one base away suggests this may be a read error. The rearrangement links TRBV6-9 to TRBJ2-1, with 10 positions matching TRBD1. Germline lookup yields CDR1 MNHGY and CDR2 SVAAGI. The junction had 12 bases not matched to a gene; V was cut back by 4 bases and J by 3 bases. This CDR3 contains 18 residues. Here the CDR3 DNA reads TGTGCCAGCAGTTGCTACTGGGACAGGGGTTTCAACTACAATGAGCAGTTCTTC. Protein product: CASSCYWDRGFNYNEQFF.

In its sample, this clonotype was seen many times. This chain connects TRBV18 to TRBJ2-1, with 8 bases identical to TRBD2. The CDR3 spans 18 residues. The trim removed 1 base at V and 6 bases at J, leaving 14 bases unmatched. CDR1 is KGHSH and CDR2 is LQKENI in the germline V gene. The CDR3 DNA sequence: TGTGCCAGCTCACCACGTAGCGGGATCGGTAGAGATCGCAATGAGCAGTTCTTC. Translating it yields CASSPRSGIGRDRNEQFF.

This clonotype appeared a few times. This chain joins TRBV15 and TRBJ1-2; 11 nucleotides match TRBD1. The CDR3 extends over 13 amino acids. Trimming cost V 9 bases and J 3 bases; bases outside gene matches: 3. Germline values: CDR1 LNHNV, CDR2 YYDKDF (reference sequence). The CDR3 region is CATGGQGDYGYTF. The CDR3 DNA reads TGTGCCACAGGGGGACAGGGGGACTATGGCTACACCTTC.

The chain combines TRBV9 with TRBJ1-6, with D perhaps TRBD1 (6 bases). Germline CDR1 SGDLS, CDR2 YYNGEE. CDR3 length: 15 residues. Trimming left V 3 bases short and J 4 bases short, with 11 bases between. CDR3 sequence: CASSGQGLYNSPLHF. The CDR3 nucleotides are TGTGCCAGCAGCGGTCAGGGGTTGTATAATTCACCCCTCCACTTT.

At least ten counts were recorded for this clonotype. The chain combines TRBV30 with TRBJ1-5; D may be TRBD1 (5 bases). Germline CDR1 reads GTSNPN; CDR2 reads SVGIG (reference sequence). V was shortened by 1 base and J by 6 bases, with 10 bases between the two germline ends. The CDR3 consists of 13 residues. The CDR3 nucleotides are TGTGCCTGGAGTGAGGGGTCCGGTCAGCCCCAGCATTTT. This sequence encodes CAWSEGSGQPQHF.